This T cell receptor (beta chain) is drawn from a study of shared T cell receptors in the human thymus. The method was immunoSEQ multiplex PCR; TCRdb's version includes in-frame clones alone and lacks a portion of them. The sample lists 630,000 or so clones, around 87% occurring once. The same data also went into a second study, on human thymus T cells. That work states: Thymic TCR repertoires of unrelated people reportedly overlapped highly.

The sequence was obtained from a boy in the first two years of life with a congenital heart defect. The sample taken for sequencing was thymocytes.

The CDR3 protein is CASSRTSLYTDTQYF. In DNA form, the CDR3 reads TGCGCCAGCAGTCGAACTAGCCTCTACACAGATACGCAGTATTTT. The rearrangement links TRBV4-1 to TRBJ2-3, with D possibly matching TRBD2 (6 bases). Germline assignment: CDR1 MGHRA and CDR2 YSYEKL. The CDR3 length is 15 residues. Deletions cut 6 bases from V and 2 bases from J, with 15 bases between.